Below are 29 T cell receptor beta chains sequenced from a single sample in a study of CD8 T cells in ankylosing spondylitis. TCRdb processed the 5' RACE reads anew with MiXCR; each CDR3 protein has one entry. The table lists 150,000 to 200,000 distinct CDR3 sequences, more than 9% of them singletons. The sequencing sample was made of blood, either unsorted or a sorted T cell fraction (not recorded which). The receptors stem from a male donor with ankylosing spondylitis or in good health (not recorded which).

The CDR3 bases are TGTGCCAGCAGTACCGGGACAGGGCGTCAAGAGACCCAGTACTTC. Its translation: CASSTGTGRQETQYF. This rearrangement joins TRBV6-1 to TRBJ2-5; 9 bases line up with TRBD1. After removal of 5 bases from V and 2 bases from J, the junction contained 6 bases not matched to a gene. The CDR3 is 15 residues long. Germline CDR1 is MNHNS and CDR2 is SASEGT.

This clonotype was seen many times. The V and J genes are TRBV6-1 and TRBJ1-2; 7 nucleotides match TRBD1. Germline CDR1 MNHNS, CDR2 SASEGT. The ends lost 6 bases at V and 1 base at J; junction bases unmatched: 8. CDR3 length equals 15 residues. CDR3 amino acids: CASRQGTSLNYGYTF. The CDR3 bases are TGTGCCAGCAGACAGGGGACTTCGCTTAACTATGGCTACACCTTC.

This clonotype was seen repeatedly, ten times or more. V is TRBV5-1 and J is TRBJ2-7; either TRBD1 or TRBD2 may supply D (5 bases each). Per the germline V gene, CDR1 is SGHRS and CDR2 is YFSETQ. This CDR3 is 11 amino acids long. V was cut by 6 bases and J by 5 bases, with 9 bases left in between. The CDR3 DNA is TGCGCCAGCAACGGGGCGAACGAGCAGTACTTC. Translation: CASNGANEQYF.

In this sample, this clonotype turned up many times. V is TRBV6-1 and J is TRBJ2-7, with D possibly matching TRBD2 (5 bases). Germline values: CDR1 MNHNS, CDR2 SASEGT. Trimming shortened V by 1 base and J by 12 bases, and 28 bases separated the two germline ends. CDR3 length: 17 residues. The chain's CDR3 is CASSEVTATRLLRAGYF. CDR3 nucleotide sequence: TGTGCCAGCAGTGAAGTCACTGCTACTAGGCTCCTACGAGCAGGGTACTTC.

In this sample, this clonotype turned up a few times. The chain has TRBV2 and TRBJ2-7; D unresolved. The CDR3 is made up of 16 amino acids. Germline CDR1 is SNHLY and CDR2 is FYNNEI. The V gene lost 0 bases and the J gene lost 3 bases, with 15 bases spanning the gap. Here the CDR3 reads CASSEATFSGLYEQYF. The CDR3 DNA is TGTGCCAGCAGTGAAGCCACATTTTCAGGCCTCTACGAGCAGTACTTC.

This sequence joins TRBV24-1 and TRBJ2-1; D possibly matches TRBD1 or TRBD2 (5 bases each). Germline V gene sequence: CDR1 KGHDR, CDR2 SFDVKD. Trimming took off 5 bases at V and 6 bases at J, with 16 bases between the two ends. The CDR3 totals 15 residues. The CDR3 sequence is CATSASGRAGNEQFF. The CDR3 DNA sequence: TGTGCCACCAGTGCCTCGGGACGGGCAGGCAATGAGCAGTTCTTC.

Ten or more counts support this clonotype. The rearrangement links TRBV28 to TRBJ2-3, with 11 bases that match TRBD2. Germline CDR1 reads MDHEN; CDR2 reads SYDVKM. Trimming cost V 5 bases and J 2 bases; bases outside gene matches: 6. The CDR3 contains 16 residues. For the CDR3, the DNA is TGTGCCAGCAGTATAGCGGGGGGGCCGAACACAGATACGCAGTATTTT. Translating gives CASSIAGGPNTDTQYF. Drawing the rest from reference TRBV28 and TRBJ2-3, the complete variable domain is DVKVTQSSRYLVKRTGEKVFLECVQDMDHENMFWYRQDPGLGLRLIYFSYDVKMKEKGDIPEGYSVSREKKERFSLILESASTNQTSMYLCASSIAGGPNTDTQYFGPGTRLTVL.

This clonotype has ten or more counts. DNA of the CDR3: TGTGCCATCAGTCGGGAGGGATATGATGAAAAACTGTTTTTT. Its translation: CAISREGYDEKLFF. V is TRBV10-3 and J is TRBJ1-4; the D is unclear. This CDR3 is built from 14 residues. Per germline, CDR1 ENHRY and CDR2 SYGVKD. Trimming removed 5 bases from V and 6 bases from J, with 13 bases in between.

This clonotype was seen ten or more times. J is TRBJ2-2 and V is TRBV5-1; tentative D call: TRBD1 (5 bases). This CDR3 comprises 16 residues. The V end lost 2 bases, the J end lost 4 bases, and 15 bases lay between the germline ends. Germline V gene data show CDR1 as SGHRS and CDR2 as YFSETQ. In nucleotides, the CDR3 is TGCGCCAGCAGCTTCATGGGTCAGGGCGGCACCGGGGAGCTGTTTTTT. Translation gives CASSFMGQGGTGELFF.

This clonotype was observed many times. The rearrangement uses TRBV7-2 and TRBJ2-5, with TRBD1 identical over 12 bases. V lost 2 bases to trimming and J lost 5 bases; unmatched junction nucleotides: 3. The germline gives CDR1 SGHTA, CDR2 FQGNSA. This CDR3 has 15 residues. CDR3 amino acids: CASSLRDRGLETQYF. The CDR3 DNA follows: TGTGCCAGCAGCTTACGGGACAGGGGGCTGGAGACCCAGTACTTC. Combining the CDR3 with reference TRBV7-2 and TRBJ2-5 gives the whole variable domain GAGVSQSPSNKVTEKGKDVELRCDPISGHTALYWYRQSLGQGLEFLIYFQGNSAPDKSGLPSDRFSAERTGGSVSTLTIQRTQQEDSAVYLCASSLRDRGLETQYFGPGTRLLVL.

CDR3 in DNA: TGTGCCAGTAGTTTTTTCCTAGCGGGAGCGAGACTAAACAATGAGCAGTTCTTC. It codes for CASSFFLAGARLNNEQFF. This chain connects TRBV19 to TRBJ2-1; 10 bases agree with TRBD2. CDR3 length equals 18 residues. J gave up 5 bases and V 5 bases, and 15 bases lay outside the gene matches. The V gene's germline CDR1 is LNHDA and CDR2 SQIVND (reference sequence).

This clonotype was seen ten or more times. CDR3 loop: CASSRGGGGGNTIYF. For the CDR3, the DNA is TGTGCCAGCAGCCGAGGGGGGGGAGGCGGAAACACCATATATTTT. This sequence joins TRBV12-3 or TRBV12-4 and TRBJ1-3; D might be TRBD1 (6 bases). Trimming cost V 6 bases and J 4 bases, with 16 bases left between them. This CDR3 is 15 amino acids long.

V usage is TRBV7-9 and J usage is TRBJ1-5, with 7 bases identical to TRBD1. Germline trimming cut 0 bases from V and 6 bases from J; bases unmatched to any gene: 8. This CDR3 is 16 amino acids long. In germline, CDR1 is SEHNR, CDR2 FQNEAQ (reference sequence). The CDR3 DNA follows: TGTGCCAGCAGCTTAGCGGGCAGGGGGTTGAGTCAGCCCCAGCATTTT. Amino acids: CASSLAGRGLSQPQHF.

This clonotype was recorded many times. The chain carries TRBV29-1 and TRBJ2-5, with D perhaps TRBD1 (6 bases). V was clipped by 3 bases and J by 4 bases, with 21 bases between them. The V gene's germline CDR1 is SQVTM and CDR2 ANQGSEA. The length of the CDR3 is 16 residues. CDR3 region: CSVDRGSVASTETQYF. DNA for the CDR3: TGCAGCGTTGATAGGGGGTCGGTCGCCTCAACAGAGACCCAGTACTTC.

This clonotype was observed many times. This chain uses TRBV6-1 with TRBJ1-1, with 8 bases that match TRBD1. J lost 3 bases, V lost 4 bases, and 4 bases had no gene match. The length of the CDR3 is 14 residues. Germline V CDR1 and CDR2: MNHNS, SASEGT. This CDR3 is CASSGDRYYTEAFF. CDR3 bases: TGTGCCAGCAGTGGGGACAGGTATTACACTGAAGCTTTCTTT.

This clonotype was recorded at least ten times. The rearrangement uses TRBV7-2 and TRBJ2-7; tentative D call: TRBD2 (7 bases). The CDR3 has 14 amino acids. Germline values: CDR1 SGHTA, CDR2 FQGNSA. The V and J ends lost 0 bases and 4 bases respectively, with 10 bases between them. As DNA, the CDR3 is TGTGCCAGCAGCTTAGCGGGAGGGGGGTACGAGCAGTACTTC. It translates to CASSLAGGGYEQYF.

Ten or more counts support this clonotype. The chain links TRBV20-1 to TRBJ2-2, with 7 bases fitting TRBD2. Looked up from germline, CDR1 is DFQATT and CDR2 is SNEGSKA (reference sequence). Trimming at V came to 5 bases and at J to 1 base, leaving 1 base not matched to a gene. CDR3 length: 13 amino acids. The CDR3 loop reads CSASSGNTGELFF. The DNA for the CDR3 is TGCAGTGCTTCTAGCGGGAACACCGGGGAGCTGTTTTTT.

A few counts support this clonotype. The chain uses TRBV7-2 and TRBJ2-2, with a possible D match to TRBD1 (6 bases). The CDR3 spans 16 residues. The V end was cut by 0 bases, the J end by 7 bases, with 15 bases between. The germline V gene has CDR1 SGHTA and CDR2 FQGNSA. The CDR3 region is CASSLAATVQGGELFF. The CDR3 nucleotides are TGTGCCAGCAGCTTAGCCGCGACAGTACAGGGCGGGGAGCTGTTTTTT.

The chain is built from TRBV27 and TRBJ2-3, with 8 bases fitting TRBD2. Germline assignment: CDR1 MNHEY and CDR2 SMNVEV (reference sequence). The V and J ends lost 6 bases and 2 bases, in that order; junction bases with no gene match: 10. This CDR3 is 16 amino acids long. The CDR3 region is CASSAGAGGFTDTQYF. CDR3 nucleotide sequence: TGTGCCAGCAGCGCCGGGGCGGGAGGCTTCACAGATACGCAGTATTTT.

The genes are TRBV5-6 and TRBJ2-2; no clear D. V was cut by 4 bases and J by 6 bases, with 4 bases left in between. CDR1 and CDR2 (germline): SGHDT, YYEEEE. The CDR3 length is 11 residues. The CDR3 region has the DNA TGTGCCAGCAGCATCTCCGGGGAGCTGTTTTTT. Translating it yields CASSISGELFF.

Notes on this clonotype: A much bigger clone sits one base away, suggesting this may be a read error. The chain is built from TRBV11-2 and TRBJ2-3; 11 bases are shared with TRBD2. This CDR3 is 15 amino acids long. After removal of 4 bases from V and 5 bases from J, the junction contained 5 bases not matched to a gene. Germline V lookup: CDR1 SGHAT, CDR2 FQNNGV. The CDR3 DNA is TGTGCCAGCAGCTCGACTAGCGGGATCGTAGATACGCAGTATTTT. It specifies CASSSTSGIVDTQYF.

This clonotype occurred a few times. The CDR3 sequence: CASRDAGTGGSPLHF. CDR3 DNA sequence: TGCGCCAGCAGGGATGCCGGGACGGGAGGTTCACCCCTCCACTTT. The chain recombines TRBV10-2 with TRBJ1-6, with a possible D match to TRBD1 (5 bases). CDR1 and CDR2 (germline): WSHSY, SAAADI. V lost 6 bases to trimming and J lost 9 bases, with 18 bases between them. The CDR3 totals 15 residues.

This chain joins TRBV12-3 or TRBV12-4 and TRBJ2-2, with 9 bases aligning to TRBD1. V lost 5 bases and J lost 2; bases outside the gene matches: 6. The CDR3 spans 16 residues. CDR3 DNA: TGTGCCAGCAGTCGGGACAGGGTCCCTAACACCGGGGAGCTGTTTTTT. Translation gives CASSRDRVPNTGELFF.

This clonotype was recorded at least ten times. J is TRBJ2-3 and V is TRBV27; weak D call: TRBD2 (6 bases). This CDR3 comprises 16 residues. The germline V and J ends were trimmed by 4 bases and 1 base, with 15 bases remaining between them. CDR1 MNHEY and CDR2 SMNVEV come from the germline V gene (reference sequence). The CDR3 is CASSSSGTQGTDTQYF. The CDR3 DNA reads TGTGCCAGCAGTTCGTCCGGGACTCAAGGCACAGATACGCAGTATTTT.

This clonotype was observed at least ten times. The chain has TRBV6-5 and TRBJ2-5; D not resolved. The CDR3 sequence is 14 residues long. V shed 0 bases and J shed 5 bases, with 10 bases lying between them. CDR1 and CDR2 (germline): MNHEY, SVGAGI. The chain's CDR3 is CASSYSLFQETQYF. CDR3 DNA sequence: TGTGCCAGCAGTTACTCCTTGTTTCAGGAGACCCAGTACTTC.

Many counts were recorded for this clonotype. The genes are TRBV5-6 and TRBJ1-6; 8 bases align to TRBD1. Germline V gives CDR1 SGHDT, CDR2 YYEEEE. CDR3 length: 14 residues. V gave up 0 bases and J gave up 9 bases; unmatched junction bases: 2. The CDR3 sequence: CASSLGTGISPLHF. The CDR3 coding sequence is TGTGCCAGCAGCTTGGGGACAGGGATTTCACCCCTCCACTTT.

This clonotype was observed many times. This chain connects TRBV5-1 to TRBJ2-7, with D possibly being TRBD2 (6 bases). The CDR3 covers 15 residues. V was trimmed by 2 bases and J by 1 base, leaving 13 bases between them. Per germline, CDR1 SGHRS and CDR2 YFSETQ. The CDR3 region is CASSFTGATSYEQYF. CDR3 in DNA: TGCGCCAGCAGCTTTACGGGAGCTACTTCCTACGAGCAGTACTTC.

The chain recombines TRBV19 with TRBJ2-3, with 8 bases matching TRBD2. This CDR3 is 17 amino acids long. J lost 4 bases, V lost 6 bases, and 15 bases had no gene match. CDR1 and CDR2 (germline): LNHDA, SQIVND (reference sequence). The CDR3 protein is CASRPRGSGSRSDTQYF. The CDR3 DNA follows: TGTGCCAGTAGGCCGAGGGGAAGCGGGAGTAGGTCAGATACGCAGTATTTT.

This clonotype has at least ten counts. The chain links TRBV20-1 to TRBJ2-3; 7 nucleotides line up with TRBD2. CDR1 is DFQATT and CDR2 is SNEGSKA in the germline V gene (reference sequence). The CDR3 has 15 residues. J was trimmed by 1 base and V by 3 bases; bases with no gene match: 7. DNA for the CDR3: TGCAGTGCTAGCGCACACAGCGGGGGCACAGATACGCAGTATTTT. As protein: CSASAHSGGTDTQYF.